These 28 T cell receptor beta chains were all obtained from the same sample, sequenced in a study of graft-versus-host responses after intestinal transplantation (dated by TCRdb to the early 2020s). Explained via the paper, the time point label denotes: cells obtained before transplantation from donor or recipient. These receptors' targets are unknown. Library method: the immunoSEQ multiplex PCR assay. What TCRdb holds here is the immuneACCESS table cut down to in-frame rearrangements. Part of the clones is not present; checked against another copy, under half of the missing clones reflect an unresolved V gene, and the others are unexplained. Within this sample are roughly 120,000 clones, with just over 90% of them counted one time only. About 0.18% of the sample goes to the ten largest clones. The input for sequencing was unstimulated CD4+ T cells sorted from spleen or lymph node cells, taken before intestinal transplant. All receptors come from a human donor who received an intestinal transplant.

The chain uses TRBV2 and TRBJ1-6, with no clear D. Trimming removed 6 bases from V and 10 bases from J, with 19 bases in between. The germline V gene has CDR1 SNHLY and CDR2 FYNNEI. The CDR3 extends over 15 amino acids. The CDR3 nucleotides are TGTGCCAGCAGCGAACTATCCAGGTTGGAATCACCCCTCCACTTT. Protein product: CASSELSRLESPLHF.

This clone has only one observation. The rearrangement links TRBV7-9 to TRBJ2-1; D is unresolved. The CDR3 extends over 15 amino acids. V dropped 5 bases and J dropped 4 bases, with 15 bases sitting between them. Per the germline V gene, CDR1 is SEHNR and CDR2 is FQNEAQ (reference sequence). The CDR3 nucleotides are TGTGCCAGCAGCCTGACTGGAGCCGGGTACAATGAGCAGTTCTTC. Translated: CASSLTGAGYNEQFF.

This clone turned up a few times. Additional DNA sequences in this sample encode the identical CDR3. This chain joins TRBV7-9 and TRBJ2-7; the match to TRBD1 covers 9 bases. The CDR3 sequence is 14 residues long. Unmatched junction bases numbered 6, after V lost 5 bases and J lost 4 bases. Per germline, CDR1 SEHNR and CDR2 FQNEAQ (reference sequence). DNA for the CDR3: TGTGCCAGCAGCCCCGGACAGGGGTGGTACGAGCAGTACTTC. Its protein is CASSPGQGWYEQYF.

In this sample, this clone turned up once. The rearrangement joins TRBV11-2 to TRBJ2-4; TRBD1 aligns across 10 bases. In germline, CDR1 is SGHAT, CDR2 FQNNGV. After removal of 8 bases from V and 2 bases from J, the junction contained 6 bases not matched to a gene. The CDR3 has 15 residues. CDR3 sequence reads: CASDAGQGSKNIQYF. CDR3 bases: TGTGCCAGCGACGCGGGACAGGGGTCCAAAAACATTCAGTACTTC. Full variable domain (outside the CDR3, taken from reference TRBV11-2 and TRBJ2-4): EAGVAQSPRYKIIEKRQSVAFWCNPISGHATLYWYQQILGQGPKLLIQFQNNGVVDDSQLPKDRFSAERLKGVDSTLKIQPAKLEDSAVYLCASDAGQGSKNIQYFGAGTRLSVL.

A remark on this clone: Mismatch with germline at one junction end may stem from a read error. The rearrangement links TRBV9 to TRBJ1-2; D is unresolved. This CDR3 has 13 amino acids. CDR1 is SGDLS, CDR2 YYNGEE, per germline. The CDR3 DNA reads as TGTGCCAGCAGCGTAGGAGTCAACTCTGGCTACACCTTC. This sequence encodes CASSVGVNSGYTF.

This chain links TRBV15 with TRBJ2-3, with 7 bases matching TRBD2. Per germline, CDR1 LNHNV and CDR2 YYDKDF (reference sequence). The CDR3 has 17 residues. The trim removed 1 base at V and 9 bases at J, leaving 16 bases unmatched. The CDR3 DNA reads TGTGCCACCAGCAGAGGGCTGGGGACTACGGGTCCTGAGACGCAGTATTTT. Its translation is CATSRGLGTTGPETQYF.

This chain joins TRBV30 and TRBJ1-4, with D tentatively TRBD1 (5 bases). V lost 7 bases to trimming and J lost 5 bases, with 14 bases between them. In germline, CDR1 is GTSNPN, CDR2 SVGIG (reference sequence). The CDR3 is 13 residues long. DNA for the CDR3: TGTGCCTTCACCCGGGACTCAAATGAAAAACTGTTTTTT. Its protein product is CAFTRDSNEKLFF.

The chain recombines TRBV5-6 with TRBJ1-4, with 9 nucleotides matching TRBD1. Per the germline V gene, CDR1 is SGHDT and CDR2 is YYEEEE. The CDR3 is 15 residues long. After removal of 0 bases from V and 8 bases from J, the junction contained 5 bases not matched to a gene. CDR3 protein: CASSLAGTGREKLFF. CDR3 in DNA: TGTGCCAGCAGCTTGGCGGGGACAGGGAGGGAAAAACTGTTTTTT.

The CDR3 bases are TGTGCCAGCAGTTTAGCGGGAGGAGACTACAATGAGCAGTTCTTC. It encodes CASSLAGGDYNEQFF. The chain recombines TRBV5-5 with TRBJ2-1; 10 bases map to TRBD2. V dropped 5 bases and J dropped 3; count of bases not matched to a gene: 5. This CDR3 region has 15 residues. The germline gives CDR1 SGHKS, CDR2 YYEKEE (reference sequence).

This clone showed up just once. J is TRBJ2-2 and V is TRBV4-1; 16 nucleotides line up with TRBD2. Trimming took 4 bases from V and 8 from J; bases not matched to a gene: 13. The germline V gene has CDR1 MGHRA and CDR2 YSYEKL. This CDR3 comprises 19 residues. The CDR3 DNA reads TGCGCCAGCAGCCCTGTCTCGGGACTAGCGGGAGGGGTACGGGGGGAGCTGTTTTTT. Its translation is CASSPVSGLAGGVRGELFF.

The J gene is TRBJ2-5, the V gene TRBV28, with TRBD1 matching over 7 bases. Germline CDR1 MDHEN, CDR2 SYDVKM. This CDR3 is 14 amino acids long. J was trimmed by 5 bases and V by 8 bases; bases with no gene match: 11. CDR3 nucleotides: TGTGCCAGCCGCTTTCAGGGGGTAGTGGAGACCCAGTACTTC. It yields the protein CASRFQGVVETQYF.

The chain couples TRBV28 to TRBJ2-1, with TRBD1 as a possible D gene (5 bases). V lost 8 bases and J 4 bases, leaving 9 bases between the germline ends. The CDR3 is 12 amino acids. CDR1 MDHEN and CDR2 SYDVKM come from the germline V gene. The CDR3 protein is CASDTGYNEQFF. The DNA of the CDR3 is TGTGCCAGCGACACAGGATACAATGAGCAGTTCTTC.

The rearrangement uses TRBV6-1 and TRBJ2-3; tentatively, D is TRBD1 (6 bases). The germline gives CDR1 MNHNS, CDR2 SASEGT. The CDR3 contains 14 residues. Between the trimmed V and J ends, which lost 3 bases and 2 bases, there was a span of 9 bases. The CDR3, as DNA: TGTGCCAGCAGTGATCAGGGGTTCACAGATACGCAGTATTTT. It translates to CASSDQGFTDTQYF.

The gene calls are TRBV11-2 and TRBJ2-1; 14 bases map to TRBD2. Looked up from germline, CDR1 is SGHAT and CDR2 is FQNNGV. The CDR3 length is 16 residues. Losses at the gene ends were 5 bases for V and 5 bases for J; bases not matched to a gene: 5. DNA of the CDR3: TGTGCCAGCAGCATGACTAGCGGGGGGGCCCACAATGAGCAGTTCTTC. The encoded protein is CASSMTSGGAHNEQFF.

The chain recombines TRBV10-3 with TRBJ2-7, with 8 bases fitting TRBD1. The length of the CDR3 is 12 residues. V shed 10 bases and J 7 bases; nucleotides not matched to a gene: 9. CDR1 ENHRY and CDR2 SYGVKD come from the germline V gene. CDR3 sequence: CATGQGAGEQYF. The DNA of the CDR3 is TGTGCCACAGGGCAGGGGGCGGGGGAGCAGTACTTC.

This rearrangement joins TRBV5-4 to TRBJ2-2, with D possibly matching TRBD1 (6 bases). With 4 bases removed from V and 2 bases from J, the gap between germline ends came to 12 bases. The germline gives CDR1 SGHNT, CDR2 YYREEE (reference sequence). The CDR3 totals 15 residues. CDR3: CASSGGGTNTGELFF. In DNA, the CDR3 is TGTGCCAGCAGCGGGGGTGGGACAAACACCGGGGAGCTGTTTTTT.

CDR3 residues: CASSPTDRGYGYTF. CDR3 in DNA: TGTGCCAGCTCACCTACCGACAGGGGCTATGGCTACACCTTC. The chain employs TRBV18 and TRBJ1-2; 8 bases line up with TRBD1. With V trimmed by 3 bases and J by 4 bases, 4 bases remained unmatched. This CDR3 is 14 amino acids long. Germline CDR1 and CDR2: KGHSH and LQKENI.

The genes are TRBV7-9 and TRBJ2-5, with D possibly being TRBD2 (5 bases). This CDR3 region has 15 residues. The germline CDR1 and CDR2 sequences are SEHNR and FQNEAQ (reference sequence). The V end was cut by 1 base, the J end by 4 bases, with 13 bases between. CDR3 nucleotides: TGTGCCAGCAGCTTAGGGGAGATAGGACGAGAGACCCAGTACTTC. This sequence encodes CASSLGEIGRETQYF.

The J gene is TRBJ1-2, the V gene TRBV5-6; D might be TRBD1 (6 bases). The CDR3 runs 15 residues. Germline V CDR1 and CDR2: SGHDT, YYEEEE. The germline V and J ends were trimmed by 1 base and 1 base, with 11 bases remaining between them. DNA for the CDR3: TGTGCCAGCAGCTTGTTGAGGGGGATTAACTATGGCTACACCTTC. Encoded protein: CASSLLRGINYGYTF.

DNA for the CDR3: TGTGCCAGCAGTTCCCCGGGACTAGCGGGAGTCCATGAGCAGTTCTTC. It codes for CASSSPGLAGVHEQFF. This chain connects TRBV6-5 to TRBJ2-1, with 14 bases identical to TRBD2. This CDR3 is built from 16 residues. Per germline, CDR1 MNHEY and CDR2 SVGAGI. V gave up 4 bases and J gave up 8 bases; unmatched junction bases: 7.

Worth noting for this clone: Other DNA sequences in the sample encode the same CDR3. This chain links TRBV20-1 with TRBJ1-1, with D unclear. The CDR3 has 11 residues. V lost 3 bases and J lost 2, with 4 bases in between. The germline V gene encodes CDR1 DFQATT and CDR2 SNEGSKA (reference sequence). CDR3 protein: CSARLNTEAFF. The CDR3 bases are TGCAGTGCTAGGTTAAACACTGAAGCTTTCTTT.

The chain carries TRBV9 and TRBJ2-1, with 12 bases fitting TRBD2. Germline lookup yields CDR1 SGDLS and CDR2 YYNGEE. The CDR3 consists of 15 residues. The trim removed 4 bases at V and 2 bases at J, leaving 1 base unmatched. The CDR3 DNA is TGTGCCAGCAGCCGACTAGCGGGGGCCTACAATGAGCAGTTCTTC. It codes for CASSRLAGAYNEQFF.

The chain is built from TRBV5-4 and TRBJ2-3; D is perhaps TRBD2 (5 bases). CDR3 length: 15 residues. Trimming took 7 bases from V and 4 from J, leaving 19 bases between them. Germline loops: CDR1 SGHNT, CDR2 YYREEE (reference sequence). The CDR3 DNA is TGTGCCAGCGGAAAGGACTTCCCGGAATCAGATACGCAGTATTTT. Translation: CASGKDFPESDTQYF. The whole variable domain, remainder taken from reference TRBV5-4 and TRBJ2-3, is ETGVTQSPTHLIKTRGQQVTLRCSSQSGHNTVSWYQQALGQGPQFIFQYYREEENGRGNFPPRFSGLQFPNYSSELNVNALELDDSALYLCASGKDFPESDTQYFGPGTRLTVL.

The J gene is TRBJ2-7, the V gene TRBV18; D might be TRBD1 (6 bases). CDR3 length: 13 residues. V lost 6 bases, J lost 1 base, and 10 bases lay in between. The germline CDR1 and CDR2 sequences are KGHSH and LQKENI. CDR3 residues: CASSQDRSYEQYF. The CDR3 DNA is TGTGCCAGCTCGCAAGACAGGTCCTACGAGCAGTACTTC.

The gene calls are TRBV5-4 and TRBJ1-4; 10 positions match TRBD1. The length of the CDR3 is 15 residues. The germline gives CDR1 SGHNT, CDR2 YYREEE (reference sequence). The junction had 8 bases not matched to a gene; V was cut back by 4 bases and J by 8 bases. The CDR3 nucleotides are TGTGCCAGCAGCCCGGGACAGGGGATGAACGAAAAACTGTTTTTT. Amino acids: CASSPGQGMNEKLFF.

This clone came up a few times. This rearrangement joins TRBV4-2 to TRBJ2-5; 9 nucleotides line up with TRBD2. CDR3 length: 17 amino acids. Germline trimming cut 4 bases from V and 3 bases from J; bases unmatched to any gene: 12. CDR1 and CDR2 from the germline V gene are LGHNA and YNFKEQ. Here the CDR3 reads CASSPSNSGRGKETQYF. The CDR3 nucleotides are TGTGCCAGCAGCCCCTCTAATAGCGGGAGAGGGAAAGAGACCCAGTACTTC.

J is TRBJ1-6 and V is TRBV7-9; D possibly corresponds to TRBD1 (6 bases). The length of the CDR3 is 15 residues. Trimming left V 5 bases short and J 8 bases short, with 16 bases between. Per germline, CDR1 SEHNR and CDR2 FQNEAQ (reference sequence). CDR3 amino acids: CASSKSGRGDSPLHF. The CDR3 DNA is TGTGCCAGCAGCAAATCAGGGAGGGGGGATTCACCCCTCCACTTT.

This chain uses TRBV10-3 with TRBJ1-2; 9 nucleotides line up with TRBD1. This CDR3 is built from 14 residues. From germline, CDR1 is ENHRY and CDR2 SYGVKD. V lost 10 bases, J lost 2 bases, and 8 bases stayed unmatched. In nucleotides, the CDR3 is TGTGCCACCACTGGACAGGGGTCAAACTATGGCTACACCTTC. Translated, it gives CATTGQGSNYGYTF.